This section outlines one T cell receptor beta chain sequence together with its context. Its antigen is currently not known. No per-base quality is available; no much larger clone lies one base away. TCRbeta CDR3 regions were amplified from genomic DNA by means of the immunoSEQ Assay, a bias-controlled multiplex PCR. As for the authors' bioinformatics: Within the assay, amplification of reference gene primers was used to estimate how many nucleated cells each sample contained. To quantify the absolute abundance of each unique TCRbeta CDR3 rearrangement, sequence reads were collapsed and filtered. Productive Simpson clonality was computed per sample as the square root of Simpson's diversity index over productive rearrangements. TCRdb took this table from immuneACCESS and kept in-frame rearrangements with V and J called. Such tables lack part of the clones; where checked against another copy, unresolved V genes explain under half of the gap, and the rest is unexplained. D and trimming come from the DNA, and the V and J calls and clone size come from that table. The table for this sample lists some 60,000 clones; 75% to 85% of them were counted only once. The top ten hold around 13% of the sample.

The sample originates from a study of blood T cell repertoires in COVID-19 (dated by TCRdb to the early 2020s). For the study in its entirety: Samples from collaborators originated in the United States, Italy and Spain and spanned both the acute and convalescent phases of COVID-19. The material from the prospective study consisted of cDNA or gDNA derived from T cells, B-cell-depleted T cells, or PBMCs. Deeply sampled blood TCRbeta repertoires from subjects exposed to, actively infected with, or recovered from COVID-19 were included in the dataset. The repertoires were released in a freely available public database meant as a resource for research on the immune response to SARS-CoV-2. Samples were obtained from the ongoing ImmuneRACE study (first 160 participants) and from some 1,300 subjects provided by 6 global collaborators. Nearly every sample came with metadata listing a de-identified subject ID, COVID-19 status, age in years and sex. Where available, HLA class I and class II types were obtained from metadata supplied by the sample provider rather than from assay-based typing.

Each collaborating institution followed its own protocols to collect whole blood in K2EDTA tubes. Collaborator samples were shipped for TCRbeta analysis as frozen whole blood, isolated PBMCs, or DNA extracted from either sample type. CDR1 and CDR2, per the germline V gene, are SGDLS and YYNGEE. The germline ends are 5 bases apart after V is trimmed by 0 bases and J by 5 bases. From the cysteine through the phenylalanine, the CDR3 covers 13 amino acids. The sequence is cut down to CDR3 DNA, 39 bases in frame from base 1. General conclusions and limits of the study: The quantity of clinical and demographic metadata differed by source and by participant and was supplied without curation.

The sequence came from a human donor in a cohort sampled during active COVID-19. The sequence links TRBV9 to TRBJ2-2; the D segment cannot be called with confidence. Sequenced input: peripheral blood. The nucleotide sequence reads as follows: TGTGCCAGCAGCGTAGGGGCTACCGGGGAGCTGTTTTTT. Protein translation: CASSVGATGELFF.